This entry concerns a single T cell receptor (beta chain). Trimming cost V 2 bases and J 6 bases, with 13 bases left between them. The CDR3 spans 14 residues. Germline assignment: CDR1 MNHNS and CDR2 SASEGT. This entry comes from a study of blood T cells in healthy people across ages. A second about 6 to 12 cycle PCR used barcoded and J-beta primers. Each CDR3 protein is one row after TCRdb ran MiXCR on the 5' RACE reads. The sample carries 650,000 to 900,000 distinct CDR3 sequences, about 59% recorded once. V usage is TRBV6-1 and J usage is TRBJ1-2, with a possible D match to TRBD1 (5 bases). The sequence came from a man aged 30 to 39 in good health. The sequencing input was blood. CDR3 in DNA: TGTGCCAGCAGTGAACCGTCCAGGGCGAATGGCTACACCTTC. It yields the protein CASSEPSRANGYTF.